A selection of T cell receptor beta chains follows, all from one sample in a study of blood T cells in healthy people across ages. One entry per CDR3 protein results from TCRdb running MiXCR on the 5' RACE reads. The sample gives some 1.4 million distinct CDR3 sequences, 42% of which show up once; less than 8% is in the top ten. Sequencing used blood. The receptors stem from a young woman in good health. Each CDR3 is given with its conserved first and last residue. Each record gives: D gene, V gene, J gene, clone size, CDR3 protein, CDR3 DNA. The D gene is left open where the match is weak. Clone size is not always given. Where it is, it says once, few, many or a class for expanded clones.

>.|TRBV12-3/TRBV12-4|TRBJ2-7|few
CASTQRPPVGTSYEQYF
TGTGCCAGCACCCAAAGACCCCCGGTCGGGACCTCCTACGAGCAGTACTTC
>TRBD2|TRBV20-1|TRBJ2-1|.
CSARAGGAVNEQFF
TGCAGTGCTAGAGCCGGGGGGGCCGTTAATGAGCAGTTCTTC
>TRBD2|TRBV9|TRBJ2-1|.
CASSTRTSGGGNEQFF
TGTGCCAGCAGCACCCGGACTAGCGGGGGGGGCAATGAGCAGTTCTTC
>TRBD1|TRBV5-6|TRBJ2-2|.
CASSPIDRGWTGELFF
TGTGCCAGCAGCCCAATCGACAGGGGATGGACCGGGGAGCTGTTTTTT
>.|TRBV12-3/TRBV12-4|TRBJ1-1|.
CASSFWGVGTEAFF
TGTGCCAGCAGTTTTTGGGGGGTGGGCACTGAAGCTTTCTTT
>TRBD1|TRBV7-9|TRBJ1-1|few
CATKGTDLEAFF
TGTGCCACCAAGGGGACAGACCTTGAAGCTTTCTTT
>.|TRBV19|TRBJ2-7|.
CASSPYHSSLDEQYF
TGTGCCAGTAGTCCATATCACAGTTCCCTCGACGAGCAGTACTTC
>TRBD1|TRBV12-3/TRBV12-4|TRBJ2-7|.
CASSFPGTGIYEQYF
TGTGCCAGCAGTTTTCCCGGGACAGGGATCTACGAGCAGTACTTC
>TRBD1|TRBV27|TRBJ2-7|.
CVSSFRGQGSEQYF
TGTGTCAGCAGTTTTCGGGGACAGGGGTCCGAGCAGTACTTC
>.|TRBV14|TRBJ2-1|.
CASSPLYQQRPYNEQFF
TGTGCCAGCAGCCCCTTATATCAACAGCGGCCGTACAATGAGCAGTTCTTC
>.|TRBV10-3|TRBJ1-5|.
CAIMDKVREGQPQHF
TGTGCCATCATGGATAAGGTAAGGGAAGGACAGCCCCAGCATTTT
>.|TRBV6-1|TRBJ2-1|few
CASSEDRDNEQFF
TGTGCCAGCAGTGAAGACAGGGACAATGAGCAGTTCTTC
>TRBD1|TRBV7-8|TRBJ2-7|few
CASSTQTGGGGYEQYF
TGTGCCAGCAGCACCCAGACAGGGGGCGGGGGCTACGAGCAGTACTTC
>.|TRBV21-1|TRBJ1-1|.
CASSNAGQGNTEAFF
TGTGCCAGCAGCAATGCCGGACAGGGGAACACTGAAGCTTTCTTT
>TRBD1|TRBV4-1|TRBJ1-2|.
CASSQDILDRGHGYTF
TGCGCCAGCAGCCAAGATATTCTGGACAGGGGGCATGGCTACACCTTC
>.|TRBV18|TRBJ1-5|.
CASAPSSPGPQHF
TGTGCCAGCGCACCAAGCAGCCCGGGGCCCCAGCATTTT
>TRBD2|TRBV5-1|TRBJ2-3|.
CASSHRQRGATDTQYF
TGCGCCAGCAGCCATAGACAGCGGGGGGCCACAGATACGCAGTATTTT
>.|TRBV12-3/TRBV12-4|TRBJ2-5|many
CASSFGGQETQYF
TGTGCCAGCAGTTTTGGGGGACAAGAGACCCAGTACTTC
>TRBD1|TRBV5-1|TRBJ2-7|once
CASRSGQGAYNEQYF
TGCGCCAGCAGGTCGGGGCAGGGGGCCTACAATGAGCAGTACTTC
>.|TRBV4-1|TRBJ1-2|.
CASSHNSYGYTF
TGCGCCAGCAGCCACAACAGCTATGGCTACACCTTC
>TRBD2|TRBV6-1|TRBJ2-3|few
CASRERPASGDTDTQYF
TGTGCCAGCAGAGAACGCCCGGCTAGCGGTGATACAGATACGCAGTATTTT
>TRBD1|TRBV6-5|TRBJ2-7|many
CASSYSIAAGTGKGEQYF
TGTGCCAGCAGTTACTCGATAGCGGCAGGGACAGGGAAAGGCGAGCAGTACTTC
>TRBD1|TRBV4-1|TRBJ1-1|.
CASSPRGQGKPEAFF
TGCGCCAGCAGCCCTCGGGGACAGGGCAAACCTGAAGCTTTCTTT
>.|TRBV5-6|TRBJ2-1|few
CASSPDPYNEQFF
TGTGCCAGCAGCCCCGACCCCTACAATGAGCAGTTCTTC
>.|TRBV3-1|TRBJ2-5|.
CASSQDRGWTQYF
TGTGCCAGCAGCCAAGACAGGGGATGGACCCAGTACTTC
>.|TRBV10-3|TRBJ2-7|few
CAIRRTDEQYF
TGTGCCATCCGTCGGACAGACGAGCAGTACTTC
>TRBD2|TRBV28|TRBJ2-1|.
CASSLSSGGANNEQFF
TGTGCCAGCAGTTTGTCGTCGGGGGGGGCGAACAATGAGCAGTTCTTC
>TRBD2|TRBV19|TRBJ2-1|.
CASMSTSGAYNEQFF
TGTGCCAGTATGTCCACTAGCGGGGCCTACAATGAGCAGTTCTTC
>.|TRBV20-1|TRBJ2-1|.
CSARPVAISYNEQFF
TGCAGTGCTCGCCCTGTCGCGATCTCCTACAATGAGCAGTTCTTC
>.|TRBV27|TRBJ2-3|few
CASSPHHRSGPDTQYF
TGTGCCAGCAGTCCTCATCATCGGAGCGGACCAGATACGCAGTATTTT
>.|TRBV12-3/TRBV12-4|TRBJ2-2|.
CASSLDQNTGELFF
TGTGCCAGCAGTTTAGACCAGAACACCGGGGAGCTGTTTTTT
>.|TRBV5-1|TRBJ2-7|few
CASGSISYEQYF
TGCGCCAGCGGATCGATTTCCTACGAGCAGTACTTC
>.|TRBV30|TRBJ1-1|.
CAWSVMDFTEAFF
TGTGCCTGGAGTGTAATGGATTTCACTGAAGCTTTCTTT
>TRBD1|TRBV6-5|TRBJ1-6|.
CASRRTGAGNSPPHF
TGTGCCAGCAGGCGGACAGGGGCGGGTAATTCACCCCCCCACTTT
>.|TRBV5-4|TRBJ2-3|.
CASSLDQTHTDTQYF
TGTGCCAGCAGCCTAGACCAGACACACACAGATACGCAGTATTTT
>.|TRBV12-3/TRBV12-4|TRBJ1-2|.
CAGSLALTDNNYGYTF
TGTGCCGGCAGTTTAGCGCTGACAGACAATAACTATGGCTACACCTTC
>.|TRBV9|TRBJ2-3|few
CASSVGDTPSDTQYF
TGTGCCAGCAGCGTAGGGGACACCCCGTCAGATACGCAGTATTTT
>.|TRBV12-5|TRBJ1-5|.
CASGLVGGQPQHF
TGTGCTAGTGGTTTGGTTGGGGGGCAGCCCCAGCATTTT
>TRBD2|TRBV29-1|TRBJ2-5|.
CSVEGGGKTQYF
TGCAGCGTTGAAGGGGGGGGGAAGACCCAGTACTTC